The 26 T cell receptor beta chains below were found in one sample sequenced in a study of T cells in Graves' hyperthyroidism and ophthalmopathy. RNA transcripts yielded amplified TCR beta CDR3 regions. TCR CDR3 regions were first amplified by RT-PCR with HTBI primers. TCRdb itself ran the multiplex PCR reads through MiXCR, one entry per CDR3 protein. The data hold a few hundred thousand distinct CDR3 sequences, with 40% to 55% observed a single time. Sequencing was done on a sample of peripheral blood or thyroid tissue (not recorded which). Source of these receptors: an adult woman with Graves' disease, either hyperthyroidism or ophthalmopathy (not recorded which).

The chain couples TRBV4-3 to TRBJ1-1; D not certain. The CDR3 extends over 14 amino acids. V lost 3 bases, J lost 4 bases, and 12 bases lay in between. Germline assignment: CDR1 LGHNA and CDR2 YSLEER. The CDR3 bases are TGCGCCAGCAGCCATGGGCACTTACCCACTGAAGCTTTCTTT. Residues: CASSHGHLPTEAFF.

The chain recombines TRBV7-8 with TRBJ1-5, with 7 bases identical to TRBD1. The CDR3 is 16 amino acids. V lost 4 bases, J lost 2 bases, and 8 bases stayed unmatched. Germline loops: CDR1 SGHVS, CDR2 FQNEAQ. DNA for the CDR3: TGTGCCAGCAGCTCGAGGGGGCAGGGCCGCAATCAGCCCCAGCATTTT. This sequence encodes CASSSRGQGRNQPQHF.

This chain connects TRBV10-3 to TRBJ1-2, with a weak D call TRBD1 (6 bases). The CDR3 extends over 12 amino acids. Trimming took 4 bases from V and 8 from J, leaving 11 bases between them. Germline CDR1 ENHRY, CDR2 SYGVKD. The CDR3 DNA sequence: TGTGCCATCAGTGCATCGGGGGGCGGCTACACCTTC. Translation: CAISASGGGYTF.

Ten or more counts support this clonotype. The rearrangement uses TRBV14 and TRBJ1-3; D not certain. V was trimmed by 2 bases and J by 8 bases, leaving 10 bases between them. The germline V gene encodes CDR1 SGHDN and CDR2 FVKESK. The CDR3 is 13 amino acids. The CDR3 DNA reads as TGTGCCAGCAGCCAATCTTTTCCGGACACCATATATTTT. Its protein is CASSQSFPDTIYF.

Ten or more counts support this clonotype. This rearrangement joins TRBV6-5 to TRBJ1-2; D remains ambiguous. The CDR3 has 15 residues. Per the germline V gene, CDR1 is MNHEY and CDR2 is SVGAGI. The V gene lost 6 bases and the J gene lost 7 bases, with 21 bases spanning the gap. This CDR3 is CASRRKGRPPFGYTF. The CDR3 nucleotides read TGTGCCAGCAGACGAAAAGGACGGCCCCCCTTTGGCTACACCTTC.

This clonotype was observed once. V and J are TRBV15 and TRBJ1-4; D possibly corresponds to TRBD1 (6 bases). Between the trimmed V and J ends, which lost 7 bases and 10 bases, there was a span of 16 bases. This CDR3 spans 13 amino acids. Per the germline V gene, CDR1 is LNHNV and CDR2 is YYDKDF (reference sequence). CDR3 in amino acids: CATTTGITGKLFF. The CDR3 DNA reads as TGTGCCACCACCACAGGGATAACTGGAAAACTGTTTTTT.

At least ten counts were recorded for this clonotype. The chain links TRBV5-1 to TRBJ2-6, with a possible D match to TRBD1 (5 bases). CDR3 size: 16 residues. Trimming removed 5 bases at V and 2 bases at J, with 14 bases between. The V gene's germline CDR1 is SGHRS and CDR2 YFSETQ. Here the CDR3 DNA reads TGCGCCAGCAGACGTCCGACAGTTACTGGGGCCAACGTCCTGACTTTC. This translates into CASRRPTVTGANVLTF.

The chain links TRBV28 to TRBJ1-5; 8 bases line up with TRBD1. Trimming removed 5 bases from V and 3 bases from J; junction bases left unmatched: 9. Germline V gives CDR1 MDHEN, CDR2 SYDVKM. The CDR3 is 16 residues long. CDR3 residues: CASSLPRTGLNQPQHF. The CDR3 DNA reads as TGTGCCAGCAGTCTCCCCCGGACAGGGCTCAATCAGCCCCAGCATTTT.

This clonotype was detected once. The chain combines TRBV19 with TRBJ1-5; 11 bases are shared with TRBD1. The germline V gene has CDR1 LNHDA and CDR2 SQIVND (reference sequence). The CDR3 has 15 residues. The V segment lost 7 bases and the J segment 7 bases; nucleotides outside the gene matches: 9. CDR3 residues: CASTMGTGGHQPQHF. The CDR3 nucleotides are TGTGCCAGTACCATGGGGACAGGGGGGCACCAGCCCCAGCATTTT.

This clonotype came up many times. The genes are TRBV29-1 and TRBJ2-2; the D is unclear. The CDR3 is 12 residues long. The ends were cut back, 7 bases at V and 6 bases at J, with 12 bases in the middle. In germline, CDR1 is SQVTM, CDR2 ANQGSEA. The CDR3 spells CSAQPQPGELFF. For the CDR3, the DNA is TGCAGCGCCCAACCCCAGCCCGGGGAGCTGTTTTTT.

This chain joins TRBV11-2 and TRBJ2-7, with a tentative D call TRBD1 (6 bases). Germline CDR1 and CDR2: SGHAT and FQNNGV. The CDR3 contains 14 residues. V was cut by 1 base and J by 4 bases, with 11 bases left in between. In DNA, the CDR3 is TGTGCCAGCAGCTTAGGCGTCAGGGGTTACGAGCAGTACTTC. Translating gives CASSLGVRGYEQYF.

This clonotype was observed many times. The CDR3 nucleotides read TGTGCCAGCAGCCAAGATGCGGGGGGGGCGGATCAGTACTTC. As protein: CASSQDAGGADQYF. This rearrangement joins TRBV14 to TRBJ2-5; 9 bases match TRBD2. The CDR3 extends over 14 amino acids. Germline V CDR1 and CDR2: SGHDN, FVKESK. V shed 0 bases and J 11 bases; nucleotides not matched to a gene: 7. Based on the CDR3 plus reference TRBV14 and TRBJ2-5, the full variable domain is EAGVTQFPSHSVIEKGQTVTLRCDPISGHDNLYWYRRVMGKEIKFLLHFVKESKQDESGMPNNRFLAERTGGTYSTLKVQPAELEDSGVYFCASSQDAGGADQYFGPGTRLLVL.

This clonotype was picked up many times. The chain recombines TRBV10-3 with TRBJ1-2, with a tentative D call TRBD1 (6 bases). This CDR3 has 13 amino acids. Germline V gives CDR1 ENHRY, CDR2 SYGVKD. Trimming shortened V by 6 bases and J by 8 bases, and 16 bases separated the two germline ends. The CDR3 reads CAIRDSREGGYTF. The CDR3 DNA follows: TGTGCCATCAGGGACAGTCGAGAGGGGGGCTACACCTTC.

As for this clonotype: The missing conserved phenylalanine or tryptophan at the end of this CDR3 makes a read error likely. The V and J genes are TRBV15 and TRBJ2-5; a weak D match, TRBD2 (5 bases). Deletions cut 1 base from V and 3 bases from J, with 12 bases between. This CDR3 contains 15 residues. CDR1 is LNHNV and CDR2 is YYDKDF in the germline V gene (reference sequence). The CDR3 nucleotides read TGTGCCACCAGCAGAGGAGCGGCAATTGAAGAGACCCAGTACCTC. As protein: CATSRGAAIEETQYL.

On this clonotype: The conserved phenylalanine or tryptophan normally closing the CDR3 is absent here, so this likely arose from a read error. Because the CDR3's place on the DNA is in doubt, the DNA is left out and the CDR3 is given as listed by TCRdb. The chain combines TRBV11-1 with TRBJ2-5; the table's TRBD1 call for D was not verified on the DNA. The CDR3 is 9 residues long, counting both termini. Germline values: CDR1 SGHAT, CDR2 FQDESV (reference sequence). This CDR3 reads CASSGADRQ.

The J gene is TRBJ2-7, the V gene TRBV12-3 or TRBV12-4, with D possibly matching TRBD2 (5 bases). Trimming took off 5 bases at V and 3 bases at J, with 8 bases between the two ends. The CDR3 loop spans 12 amino acids. The CDR3: CASSQEVYEQYF. In DNA, the CDR3 is TGTGCCAGCAGTCAGGAGGTCTACGAGCAGTACTTC.

This clonotype has just a few counts. A read error may explain this, as a much larger clone is one base away. The chain uses TRBV13 and TRBJ1-1, with D hard to call. The CDR3 has 13 residues. With 7 bases removed from V and 6 bases from J, the gap between germline ends came to 15 bases. Germline V gene lookup returns CDR1 PRHDT and CDR2 FYEKMQ (reference sequence). CDR3 nucleotides: TGTGCCAGCACCCCGGGCGAGAGGGCTGAAGCTTTCTTT. It yields the protein CASTPGERAEAFF.

This clonotype was seen a handful of times. V usage is TRBV7-2 and J usage is TRBJ2-5; 10 bases are a match to TRBD2. This CDR3 is 17 amino acids long. J lost 1 base, V lost 11 bases, and 16 bases had no gene match. Germline CDR1 and CDR2: SGHTA and FQGNSA. The CDR3 loop reads CASSRASGSGGQETQYF. The DNA for the CDR3 is TGTGCCTCCTCGCGGGCTAGCGGGAGTGGGGGCCAAGAGACCCAGTACTTC.

V and J are TRBV10-1 and TRBJ1-6; 8 positions match TRBD1. J was trimmed by 6 bases and V by 10 bases; bases with no gene match: 14. This CDR3 has 16 amino acids. CDR1 is WNHNN, CDR2 SYGVQD, per germline (reference sequence). The CDR3 coding sequence is TGCGCCACTCCATCCGGGACAGGCGCGGCTAATTCACCCCTCCACTTT. Encoded protein: CATPSGTGAANSPLHF.

Regarding this clonotype: The junction shows a germline mismatch at one end, possibly a read error. The chain combines TRBV10-3 with TRBJ1-3; D is perhaps TRBD1 (6 bases). CDR1 ENHRY and CDR2 SYGVKD come from the germline V gene. CDR3 length: 15 residues. CDR3 in amino acids: CAISGTVTGERRLDF. DNA for the CDR3: TGTGCCATCAGTGGGACAGTCACCGGGGAGAGGCGCCTGGATTTT.

The chain employs TRBV11-2 and TRBJ2-7; 8 bases align to TRBD1. Trimming at V came to 1 base and at J to 3 bases, leaving 8 bases not matched to a gene. Germline CDR1 is SGHAT and CDR2 is FQNNGV. CDR3 length equals 16 residues. CDR3 sequence reads: CASSLASGQGGYEQYF. CDR3 bases: TGTGCCAGCAGCTTAGCCTCCGGACAGGGCGGCTACGAGCAGTACTTC.

In this sample, this clonotype turned up a few times. The chain employs TRBV18 and TRBJ1-5; no clear D gene. Trimming left V 6 bases short and J 7 bases short, with 16 bases between. The CDR3 extends over 14 amino acids. CDR1 and CDR2 (germline): KGHSH, LQKENI. DNA of the CDR3: TGTGCCAGCTCGCCCCCGTGGGGAGGACAGCCCCAGCATTTT. This translates into CASSPPWGGQPQHF.

The chain links TRBV19 to TRBJ1-2, with TRBD1 identical over 7 bases. Germline lookup yields CDR1 LNHDA and CDR2 SQIVND (reference sequence). Losses at the gene ends were 6 bases for V and 6 bases for J; bases not matched to a gene: 13. CDR3 length: 15 residues. The CDR3 region is CASSLFAGGEDGYTF. CDR3 nucleotide sequence: TGTGCCAGTAGCCTTTTCGCAGGGGGAGAAGATGGCTACACCTTC.

This clonotype has just a few counts. The chain recombines TRBV14 with TRBJ2-3; 10 bases line up with TRBD1. Germline CDR1 SGHDN, CDR2 FVKESK. The J segment lost 2 bases and the V segment lost 0 bases, leaving 5 bases of the junction unmatched. The CDR3 loop spans 17 amino acids. DNA of the CDR3: TGTGCCAGCAGCCAAGACTACGGGACAGGGGTCACAGATACGCAGTATTTT. Translation: CASSQDYGTGVTDTQYF.

This chain links TRBV10-2 with TRBJ2-7; D remains ambiguous. The ends were cut back, 0 bases at V and 8 bases at J, with 17 bases in the middle. The germline CDR1 and CDR2 sequences are WSHSY and SAAADI. The CDR3 extends over 15 amino acids. CDR3 loop: CASSESTYRSSKQYF. The CDR3 region has the DNA TGCGCCAGCAGTGAGTCGACATACAGATCCTCCAAGCAGTACTTC.

This clonotype appeared many times. The J gene is TRBJ1-5, the V gene TRBV12-3 or TRBV12-4, with TRBD1 identical over 12 bases. With 6 bases clipped from V and 2 bases from J, the junction kept 8 bases outside the gene matches. The CDR3 is made up of 17 amino acids. CDR3 bases: TGTGCCAGCAGGGGCGGGACAGGGGGCAGCGGCAATCAGCCCCAGCATTTT. Translated, it gives CASRGGTGGSGNQPQHF.